These 12 T cell receptor beta chains originate from one sample sequenced in a study of T cell clonotyping in hematopoietic cell transplantation. Measured with immunoSEQ multiplex PCR; TCRdb has only the in-frame clones, and not every one. The sample comprises tens of thousands of clones, roughly 92% of which are singletons, and around 0.85% rests with the top ten. Sample: peripheral blood mononuclear cells. These receptor sequences come from a woman between 45 and 65 years old in good health. Some clones in this sample may be carry-over from other donors' samples.

V is TRBV25-1 and J is TRBJ2-3, with TRBD2 as a possible D gene (5 bases). The CDR3 contains 14 residues. Germline CDR1 MGHDK, CDR2 SYGVNS. The ends were cut back, 2 bases at V and 0 bases at J, with 6 bases in the middle. Here the CDR3 DNA reads TGTGCCAGCAGTGAACGGACTAGCACAGATACGCAGTATTTT. It yields the protein CASSERTSTDTQYF.

This chain connects TRBV15 to TRBJ2-3; possibly TRBD2 for D (5 bases). Trimming removed 8 bases from V and 1 base from J, with 19 bases in between. The germline gives CDR1 LNHNV, CDR2 YYDKDF (reference sequence). The CDR3 extends over 16 amino acids. As DNA, the CDR3 is TGTGCCACCTCCCTTGGGCAGGTCGGGGGCACAGATACGCAGTATTTT. Amino acids: CATSLGQVGGTDTQYF.

This rearrangement joins TRBV14 to TRBJ2-5; 9 bases are shared with TRBD1. The V and J ends lost 0 bases and 4 bases, in that order; junction bases with no gene match: 6. The germline gives CDR1 SGHDN, CDR2 FVKESK. The CDR3 covers 16 residues. DNA of the CDR3: TGTGCCAGCAGCCAAGAACGGGACAGGGTAGGAGAGACCCAGTACTTC. Amino acid sequence: CASSQERDRVGETQYF.

The chain couples TRBV6-5 to TRBJ1-3; 9 bases are shared with TRBD1. The CDR3 runs to 13 residues. The ends lost 6 bases at V and 5 bases at J; junction bases unmatched: 2. CDR1 is MNHEY, CDR2 SVGAGI, per germline. CDR3 DNA: TGTGCCAGCAGGGGGACAGGGAGAAACACCATATATTTT. This gives the protein CASRGTGRNTIYF.

The chain links TRBV6-6 to TRBJ1-1; maybe TRBD1 (5 bases). Between the trimmed V and J ends, which lost 5 bases and 1 base, there was a span of 14 bases. The CDR3 covers 15 residues. The germline gives CDR1 MNHNY, CDR2 SVGAGI (reference sequence). The CDR3 bases are TGTGCCAGCAGTCCCCGGGGCGGCCAGAACACTGAAGCTTTCTTT. Translation gives CASSPRGGQNTEAFF.

The chain is built from TRBV29-1 and TRBJ1-2; D is undetermined. Germline assignment: CDR1 SQVTM and CDR2 ANQGSEA. There are 10 residues in the CDR3. Trimming cost V 6 bases and J 0 bases, with 2 bases left between them. CDR3 sequence: CSVANYGYTF. CDR3 coding DNA: TGCAGCGTCGCTAACTATGGCTACACCTTC.

V and J are TRBV6-6 and TRBJ1-2, with TRBD1 identical over 11 bases. V trimming: 2 bases; J trimming: 3 bases; junction bases outside the gene matches: 2. This CDR3 spans 15 amino acids. Germline V lookup: CDR1 MNHNY, CDR2 SVGAGI (reference sequence). The CDR3 DNA reads as TGTGCCAGCAGTTACCTGGGACAGGGGGACTATGGCTACACCTTC. Its translation is CASSYLGQGDYGYTF.

The rearrangement links TRBV19 to TRBJ2-5; 16 nucleotides match TRBD2. J gave up 1 base and V 8 bases, and 7 bases lay outside the gene matches. The CDR3 is 17 amino acids. CDR1 LNHDA and CDR2 SQIVND come from the germline V gene (reference sequence). The CDR3 sequence is CASGTSGGDLSQETQYF. The DNA of the CDR3 is TGTGCCAGTGGGACTAGCGGGGGGGACCTTTCCCAAGAGACCCAGTACTTC. The full variable domain, with the rest looked up from reference TRBV19 and TRBJ2-5, is DGGITQSPKYLFRKEGQNVTLSCEQNLNHDAMYWYRQDPGQGLRLIYYSQIVNDFQKGDIAEGYSVSREKKESFPLTVTSAQKNPTAFYLCASGTSGGDLSQETQYFGPGTRLLVL.

This clone was detected only once. The rearrangement uses TRBV7-2 and TRBJ2-2; D gene unclear. This CDR3 contains 13 residues. Germline assignment: CDR1 SGHTA and CDR2 FQGNSA. Trimming left V 5 bases short and J 2 bases short, with 6 bases between. The CDR3 protein is CASSPFNTGELFF. The DNA for the CDR3 is TGTGCCAGCAGCCCCTTCAACACCGGGGAGCTGTTTTTT.

This sequence joins TRBV6-6 and TRBJ2-2; D could derive from TRBD1 or TRBD2 (7 bases each). The CDR3 is 14 amino acids. V shed 6 bases and J shed 6 bases, with 14 bases lying between them. Germline-derived CDR1 and CDR2 are MNHNY and SVGAGI (reference sequence). The CDR3: CASSQGGGAGELFF. The DNA for the CDR3 is TGTGCCAGCAGCCAGGGGGGAGGGGCCGGGGAGCTGTTTTTT.

This chain uses TRBV19 with TRBJ2-7; no firm D call. There are 13 residues in the CDR3. CDR1 and CDR2 from the germline V gene are LNHDA and SQIVND (reference sequence). V lost 1 base to trimming and J lost 0 bases, with 4 bases between them. CDR3 residues: CASSIGPSYEQYF. DNA of the CDR3: TGTGCCAGTAGTATAGGGCCCTCCTACGAGCAGTACTTC.

This sequence joins TRBV10-3 and TRBJ2-7; the D gene is possibly TRBD2 (5 bases). V was shortened by 4 bases and J by 2 bases, with 12 bases between the two germline ends. CDR3 length: 14 residues. The V gene's germline CDR1 is ENHRY and CDR2 SYGVKD. The CDR3, as DNA: TGTGCCATCAGTGGCCAGGAGGCGACCTACGAGCAGTACTTC. It codes for CAISGQEATYEQYF.